This T cell receptor (beta chain) was documented in a study of T cell responses to AZD1222 COVID-19 vaccine. Trimming cost V 3 bases and J 3 bases, with 13 bases left between them. Germline CDR1 SGHNT, CDR2 YYREEE (reference sequence). The CDR3 loop spans 14 amino acids. Produced via immunoSEQ multiplex PCR; TCRdb's table is partial and in-frame only. The sample has approximately 120,000 clones, roughly 93% seen once; the top ten hold 3.1%. Source: peripheral blood, taken on day 0 of AZD1222 vaccination. The TCR comes from an adult in good health. This rearrangement joins TRBV5-4 to TRBJ2-7; possible D gene TRBD1, 6 bases. The CDR3 loop is CASSSQGQGYEQYF. CDR3 coding DNA: TGTGCCAGCAGCTCCCAGGGACAAGGCTACGAGCAGTACTTC.